These T cell receptor beta chains were read from a single sample in a study of T-cell memory formation after mild COVID-19. TCRdb reanalysed the 5' RACE reads using MiXCR and keeps one entry per CDR3 protein. The table records 200,000 to 250,000 distinct CDR3 sequences, 15% of them present only once. Specimen: PBMCs or a T cell subset sorted from them (not recorded which). The source of these receptors is an adult woman who had mild COVID-19 (a few samples of this study predate the infection). Cell type and time point are not known. Each CDR3 is given with its conserved first and last residue. Each record gives: clone size, J gene, D gene, V gene, CDR3 DNA, CDR3 protein. A D gene is named only where the DNA matches it firmly. The size entry is marked missing in some rows and otherwise reads once, few, many or a size class.

few,TRBJ1-5,-,TRBV4-1,TGCGCCAGCAGCCAAGGGGTTACAGGGACTGACCAGCCCCAGCATTTT,CASSQGVTGTDQPQHF
-,TRBJ1-2,-,TRBV4-2,TGTGCCAGCAGCCAGGCCTCGGGGGACAACTATGGCTACACCTTC,CASSQASGDNYGYTF
-,TRBJ2-1,TRBD2,TRBV7-2,TGTGCCAGCAGCCCCCGGACTAGCGGGAGCCTTAGCTCCTACAATGAGCAGTTCTTC,CASSPRTSGSLSSYNEQFF
few,TRBJ2-5,-,TRBV7-2,TGTGCCAGCAGTGGAGGGGTAGAGACCCAGTACTTC,CASSGGVETQYF
-,TRBJ1-5,-,TRBV19,TGTGCCAGTAGTCAACAACCTACAGGGAGTTATCAGCCCCAGCATTTT,CASSQQPTGSYQPQHF
-,TRBJ1-3,-,TRBV6-5,TGTGCCAGCAGTTACTCGGATGTGGGAAACACCATATATTTT,CASSYSDVGNTIYF
-,TRBJ2-1,-,TRBV14,TGTGCCAGCAGCCAGGGCATGGTCGTTAACAATGAGCAGTTCTTC,CASSQGMVVNNEQFF
many,TRBJ2-3,TRBD2,TRBV6-2/TRBV6-3,TGTGCCAGCAGTTACGCCGGACTAGCGGGAGAGACGCAGTATTTT,CASSYAGLAGETQYF
-,TRBJ2-3,-,TRBV5-5,TGTGCCAGCAGTAAGGAGAGGGGAGATACGCAGTATTTT,CASSKERGDTQYF
few,TRBJ1-5,TRBD1,TRBV6-5,TGTGCCAGCAGCCCAGGGGGGCGACAGCCCCAGCATTTT,CASSPGGRQPQHF
-,TRBJ2-1,TRBD2,TRBV12-3/TRBV12-4,TGTGCCAGCAGTCTCAAAAGCGGGAACTCAGGCGGTGAGCAGTTCTTC,CASSLKSGNSGGEQFF
-,TRBJ2-3,TRBD2,TRBV7-2,TGTGCCAGCAGCCACCTAGCGGGAGGAAGCACAGATACGCAGTATTTT,CASSHLAGGSTDTQYF
few,TRBJ2-1,TRBD2,TRBV28,TGTGCCAGCAGTTCACTAGCGCGTAACTCCTACAATGAGCAGTTCTTC,CASSSLARNSYNEQFF
few,TRBJ2-5,TRBD2,TRBV5-6,TGTGCCAGCAGCTCTGGACTAGCTTTAGAGACCCAGTACTTC,CASSSGLALETQYF
-,TRBJ2-3,TRBD2,TRBV12-3/TRBV12-4,TGTGCCAGCATCAGAGGCGGGGGAGTCACAGATACGCAGTATTTT,CASIRGGGVTDTQYF
-,TRBJ2-3,-,TRBV9,TGTGCCAGCAGCACCCGAGGGGACCACCGCACAGATACGCAGTATTTT,CASSTRGDHRTDTQYF
-,TRBJ2-2,-,TRBV24-1,TGTGCCACCAGTGATTACCGGCGGGAGAACACCGGGGAGCTGTTTTTT,CATSDYRRENTGELFF
-,TRBJ2-3,-,TRBV7-9,TGTGCCAGCAGCCGATCCACAGGGTCCACAGATACGCAGTATTTT,CASSRSTGSTDTQYF
few,TRBJ1-4,-,TRBV10-1,TGCGCCAGCAGTGATTGGAGATGTAAGGAAAAACTGTTTTTT,CASSDWRCKEKLFF
many,TRBJ2-7,TRBD1,TRBV28,TGTGCCAGCAGTTTATTTGGGACAGGCATAATCTCCTACGAGCAGTACTTC,CASSLFGTGIISYEQYF
once,TRBJ2-1,TRBD2,TRBV20-1,TGCAGTGCTGCTAGCGGGGCCTCCTACAATGAGCAGTTCTTC,CSAASGASYNEQFF
few,TRBJ1-1,TRBD1,TRBV24-1,TGTGCCACCAGTATCAGGGGGCACTGCACTGAAGCTTTCTTT,CATSIRGHCTEAFF
-,TRBJ1-4,TRBD1,TRBV5-1,TGCGCCAGCAGCTGGGACAGGGGGCGGGAAAAACTGTTTTTT,CASSWDRGREKLFF
few,TRBJ1-4,TRBD1,TRBV12-3/TRBV12-4,TGTGCCAGCAGTTACGACAGGGGAGGTTTTGAAAAACTGTTTTTT,CASSYDRGGFEKLFF
-,TRBJ1-1,-,TRBV11-2,TGTGCCAGCAGCCCTCCCGTCAGAAGGGCTGAAGCTTTCTTT,CASSPPVRRAEAFF
many,TRBJ2-3,-,TRBV2,TGTGCCAGCAGTGAAGCGGGGAACAGGCCCACAGATACGCAGTATTTT,CASSEAGNRPTDTQYF
-,TRBJ2-5,-,TRBV5-1,TGCGCCAGCAGCCGGGGGTGGCAGGAAGAGACCCAGTACTTC,CASSRGWQEETQYF
few,TRBJ2-2,-,TRBV6-4,TGTGCCAGCAGTGACGGCCCCGGCTCCGGGGAGCTGTTTTTT,CASSDGPGSGELFF
many,TRBJ2-3,-,TRBV20-1,TGCAGTGCGCAGAAACCCGGGGTCTCAGATACGCAGTATTTT,CSAQKPGVSDTQYF
few,TRBJ2-4,-,TRBV18,TGTGCCAGCTCACCGGACGCAGCTTCCTGGGGCATTCAGTACTTC,CASSPDAASWGIQYF
-,TRBJ1-5,-,TRBV25-1,TGTGCCAGCAGTAGGGCCGGCGGCAATCAGCCCCAGCATTTT,CASSRAGGNQPQHF
-,TRBJ1-3,-,TRBV7-2,TGTGCCAGCAGCTTAGAGGACCCGAGCTCTGGAAACACCATATATTTT,CASSLEDPSSGNTIYF
-,TRBJ1-1,-,TRBV12-3/TRBV12-4,TGTGCCAGCAGTCCCCCAGACAACAAAAAGAACACTGAAGCTTTCTTT,CASSPPDNKKNTEAFF
-,TRBJ1-2,-,TRBV11-2,TGTGCCAGCAGAGGACAGTCCTATGGCTACACCTTC,CASRGQSYGYTF
few,TRBJ1-3,TRBD1,TRBV4-1,TGCGCCAGCAGCCAACCCCTGACAGGGGGGTCTGGAAACACCATATATTTT,CASSQPLTGGSGNTIYF
-,TRBJ1-2,-,TRBV29-1,TGCAGCGTTGACAGAAACCCTAACTATGGCTACACCTTC,CSVDRNPNYGYTF
-,TRBJ2-7,-,TRBV5-1,TGCGCCAGCAGCAATCCTAGTGCCGGCGAGCAGTACTTC,CASSNPSAGEQYF
few,TRBJ1-6,-,TRBV7-2,TGTGCCAGCAGCTTAAAGCGGGCGGCCTCACCCCTCCACTTT,CASSLKRAASPLHF
-,TRBJ2-3,TRBD2,TRBV6-5,TGTGCCAGCAGTTACAAGCGGGGGGCCCTAGATACGCAGTATTTT,CASSYKRGALDTQYF
few,TRBJ2-5,-,TRBV5-1,TGCGCCAGCGGTCTACAGGGAGAAGAGACCCAGTACTTC,CASGLQGEETQYF
-,TRBJ2-2,TRBD1,TRBV14,TGTGCCAGCAGCCCTTTGTGGGACAGGAACACCGGGGAGCTGTTTTTT,CASSPLWDRNTGELFF
-,TRBJ2-7,-,TRBV28,TGTGCCAGCACCTCCCCCGGACAGAACTACGAGCAGTACTTC,CASTSPGQNYEQYF
-,TRBJ2-1,-,TRBV19,TGTGCCAGTAGTATGTCACCCGCTCACAATGAGCAGTTCTTC,CASSMSPAHNEQFF
-,TRBJ1-2,-,TRBV29-1,TGCAGCGTTCTGACTATGATGACCTTAAACTACACCTTC,CSVLTMMTLNYTF
-,TRBJ2-3,-,TRBV6-4,TGTGCCAGCAGCTTAATGCCAGCGTCCCCCACAGATACGCAGTATTTT,CASSLMPASPTDTQYF
few,TRBJ2-7,-,TRBV5-1,TGCGCCAGCAGCTCCGGGACATATTCCTACGAGCAGTACTTC,CASSSGTYSYEQYF
few,TRBJ2-6,TRBD2,TRBV2,TGTGCCAGCGGCGGACTAGCGGGATATGGGGCCAACGTCCTGACTTTC,CASGGLAGYGANVLTF
few,TRBJ1-1,-,TRBV2,TGTGCCAGCAGTGAAGCCGAGGTCACTGAAGCTTTCTTT,CASSEAEVTEAFF
few,TRBJ2-5,TRBD1,TRBV29-1,TGCAGCGTGGGACAGGGGGGACAAGAGACCCAGTACTTC,CSVGQGGQETQYF
-,TRBJ1-2,-,TRBV12-3/TRBV12-4,TGTGCCAGCAGTCCCCGGGCCAAGGGATACTATGGCTACACCTTC,CASSPRAKGYYGYTF
-,TRBJ1-1,TRBD1,TRBV7-9,TGTGCCAGCAGCTTAGGGACAGGGGCTCCTGAAGCTTTCTTT,CASSLGTGAPEAFF
few,TRBJ2-7,TRBD2,TRBV7-8,TGTGCCAGCAGCTTAGCTCGCCTAGCGGGGGCCCACGAGCAGTACTTC,CASSLARLAGAHEQYF